These T cell receptor beta chains were read from a single sample in a study of response to subunit inactivated influenza vaccine. TCRdb reprocessed the RT-PCR reads with MiXCR, giving one entry per CDR3 protein. The table lists around 520,000 distinct CDR3 sequences, about 12% of them singletons. Here the sequenced sample was PBMCs from blood, taken on the day of vaccination. The receptors stem from a man over 45 who received an inactivated influenza vaccine. CDR3s include the opening cysteine and the closing phenylalanine or tryptophan. The order of the fields is D gene, clone size, J gene, V gene, CDR3 protein, CDR3 DNA. D genes are given only for firm matches. Size is omitted from some rows. Given values are once, few, many or a class for expanded clones.

D: TRBD2
size: .
J: TRBJ2-3
V: TRBV10-3
CDR3: CATHPGLAVSTDTQYF
DNA: TGTGCCACTCATCCAGGACTAGCGGTTAGCACAGATACGCAGTATTTT

D: .
size: .
J: TRBJ2-5
V: TRBV5-1
CDR3: CASSLGRAQYF
DNA: TGCGCCAGCAGCTTGGGTCGGGCCCAGTACTTC

D: TRBD2
size: .
J: TRBJ2-3
V: TRBV4-1
CDR3: CASSQGGRPDTQYF
DNA: TGCGCCAGCAGCCAGGGGGGGAGGCCAGATACGCAGTATTTT

D: .
size: .
J: TRBJ1-5
V: TRBV12-3/TRBV12-4
CDR3: CASSLSSNSNQPQHF
DNA: TGTGCCAGCAGTTTGTCGAGTAATAGCAATCAGCCCCAGCATTTT

D: .
size: few
J: TRBJ2-7
V: TRBV29-1
CDR3: CSVGRRVGDEQYF
DNA: TGCAGCGTTGGCAGGAGGGTTGGGGACGAGCAGTACTTC

D: TRBD1
size: .
J: TRBJ1-5
V: TRBV15
CDR3: CATSRVPRTGAEHF
DNA: TGTGCCACCAGCAGAGTTCCCAGGACAGGGGCCGAGCATTTT

D: .
size: many
J: TRBJ2-1
V: TRBV20-1
CDR3: CSPYTGGSTLYNEQFF
DNA: TGCAGTCCCTATACGGGCGGGTCTACCCTTTACAATGAGCAGTTCTTC

D: TRBD1
size: .
J: TRBJ1-2
V: TRBV5-1
CDR3: CASSTNPGQGARGYTF
DNA: TGCGCCAGCAGCACCAATCCGGGACAGGGGGCGCGTGGCTACACCTTC

D: TRBD1
size: .
J: TRBJ2-3
V: TRBV12-3/TRBV12-4
CDR3: CASSLALGRGLVTQYF
DNA: TGTGCCAGCAGTTTAGCGCTGGGCAGGGGGCTTGTTACGCAGTATTTT

D: .
size: .
J: TRBJ2-2
V: TRBV5-1
CDR3: CASSLMTRQPSITGELFF
DNA: TGCGCCAGCAGCTTAATGACTCGGCAGCCTTCTATCACCGGGGAGCTGTTTTTT

D: TRBD2
size: .
J: TRBJ2-1
V: TRBV12-3/TRBV12-4
CDR3: CASSLGGYEQFF
DNA: TGTGCCAGCAGTCTCGGGGGGTATGAGCAGTTCTTC

D: TRBD1
size: few
J: TRBJ2-4
V: TRBV5-1
CDR3: CASSSGQGGMNIQYF
DNA: TGCGCCAGCAGCTCCGGACAGGGAGGTATGAACATTCAGTACTTC

D: .
size: .
J: TRBJ1-1
V: TRBV5-1
CDR3: CASSSTQGGTEAFF
DNA: TGCGCCAGCAGCTCTACCCAAGGGGGCACTGAAGCTTTCTTT

D: .
size: many
J: TRBJ2-1
V: TRBV7-2
CDR3: CASSLGTKNEQFF
DNA: TGTGCCAGCAGCTTAGGGACTAAGAATGAGCAGTTCTTC

D: TRBD1
size: .
J: TRBJ1-2
V: TRBV5-8
CDR3: CASSWNRDSYGYTF
DNA: TGTGCCAGCAGCTGGAACCGGGACAGCTATGGCTACACCTTC

D: .
size: .
J: TRBJ2-7
V: TRBV10-2
CDR3: CASSEGRSPSYEQYF
DNA: TGCGCCAGCAGTGAGGGCAGATCTCCCTCCTACGAGCAGTACTTC

D: TRBD2
size: .
J: TRBJ2-2
V: TRBV12-3/TRBV12-4
CDR3: CASSGLANTGELFF
DNA: TGTGCCAGCAGTGGACTAGCGAACACCGGGGAGCTGTTTTTT

D: TRBD1
size: once
J: TRBJ2-2
V: TRBV18
CDR3: CASSLQGVPNTGELFF
DNA: TGTGCCAGCTCACTCCAGGGGGTTCCGAACACCGGGGAGCTGTTTTTT

D: .
size: many
J: TRBJ2-6
V: TRBV27
CDR3: CASSGVPGANVLTF
DNA: TGTGCCAGCAGTGGCGTTCCTGGGGCCAACGTCCTGACTTTC

D: TRBD2
size: few
J: TRBJ2-5
V: TRBV4-3
CDR3: CASSQAAGLRETQYF
DNA: TGCGCCAGCAGCCAGGCAGCGGGACTGAGGGAGACCCAGTACTTC

D: .
size: many
J: TRBJ2-1
V: TRBV24-1
CDR3: CATSDPSLDEQFF
DNA: TGTGCCACCAGTGACCCCTCCCTCGATGAGCAGTTCTTC

D: TRBD2
size: .
J: TRBJ2-1
V: TRBV11-1
CDR3: CASSAITLLAGARREQFF
DNA: TGTGCCAGCAGCGCAATTACCTTACTAGCGGGAGCACGGAGGGAGCAGTTCTTC

D: .
size: few
J: TRBJ2-7
V: TRBV30
CDR3: CAWEESYEQYF
DNA: TGTGCCTGGGAGGAATCCTACGAGCAGTACTTC

D: .
size: .
J: TRBJ2-1
V: TRBV28
CDR3: CASRLVGGYNEQFF
DNA: TGTGCCAGCAGGCTCGTGGGGGGCTACAATGAGCAGTTCTTC

D: TRBD2
size: .
J: TRBJ2-1
V: TRBV20-1
CDR3: CSASISGGASSYNEQFF
DNA: TGCAGTGCTAGTATTAGCGGGGGGGCCAGTTCCTACAATGAGCAGTTCTTC

D: .
size: few
J: TRBJ2-5
V: TRBV27
CDR3: CASSPRGGIGPGTQYF
DNA: TGTGCCAGCAGCCCTAGGGGGGGAATTGGGCCTGGGACCCAGTACTTC

D: TRBD2
size: few
J: TRBJ2-5
V: TRBV20-1
CDR3: CSARDAQRGVQETQYF
DNA: TGCAGTGCTAGAGACGCCCAGCGGGGGGTGCAAGAGACCCAGTACTTC

D: TRBD2
size: few
J: TRBJ2-2
V: TRBV5-1
CDR3: CASLGTSGAPGTGELFF
DNA: TGCGCCAGCCTAGGGACTAGCGGGGCTCCGGGCACCGGGGAGCTGTTTTTT

D: TRBD2
size: few
J: TRBJ2-1
V: TRBV14
CDR3: CASSRFAGAEQFF
DNA: TGTGCCAGCAGCCGCTTTGCGGGAGCTGAGCAGTTCTTC

D: .
size: .
J: TRBJ2-3
V: TRBV5-1
CDR3: CASSLTVSGDTQYF
DNA: TGCGCCAGCAGCTTGACGGTTTCGGGAGATACGCAGTATTTT

D: TRBD2
size: few
J: TRBJ2-1
V: TRBV20-1
CDR3: CSARSTSGGGEQFF
DNA: TGCAGTGCTAGATCGACTAGCGGGGGGGGTGAGCAGTTCTTC

D: TRBD2
size: few
J: TRBJ2-3
V: TRBV10-2
CDR3: CASSERASGEDTQYF
DNA: TGCGCCAGCAGTGAACGGGCTAGCGGTGAAGATACGCAGTATTTT

D: TRBD1
size: few
J: TRBJ2-3
V: TRBV9
CDR3: CASSAPPRGLVGDTQYF
DNA: TGTGCCAGCAGCGCTCCACCAAGGGGGCTGGTCGGAGATACGCAGTATTTT

D: .
size: .
J: TRBJ1-6
V: TRBV2
CDR3: CASIPTRYNSPLHF
DNA: TGTGCCAGCATCCCCACCAGATATAATTCACCCCTCCACTTT

D: .
size: many
J: TRBJ1-1
V: TRBV5-5
CDR3: CASSQTPNTEAFF
DNA: TGTGCCAGCAGTCAAACACCTAACACTGAAGCTTTCTTT

D: .
size: few
J: TRBJ2-2
V: TRBV7-2
CDR3: CASSLDSYTGELFF
DNA: TGTGCCAGCAGCTTGGACAGCTACACCGGGGAGCTGTTTTTT

D: TRBD2
size: few
J: TRBJ2-1
V: TRBV6-4
CDR3: CASNGTSGYNEQFF
DNA: TGTGCCAGCAACGGGACTAGCGGGTACAATGAGCAGTTCTTC

D: TRBD1
size: few
J: TRBJ1-2
V: TRBV28
CDR3: CASRNRGRNGPTF
DNA: TGTGCCAGCAGAAACAGGGGGCGGAATGGTCCCACCTTC

D: .
size: .
J: TRBJ2-5
V: TRBV12-3/TRBV12-4
CDR3: CASRQRAGGQETQYF
DNA: TGTGCCAGCAGGCAGAGGGCGGGTGGGCAAGAGACCCAGTACTTC

D: .
size: .
J: TRBJ2-2
V: TRBV7-2
CDR3: CASSPFAPGVTGELFF
DNA: TGTGCCAGCAGCCCCTTTGCCCCAGGGGTCACCGGGGAGCTGTTTTTT

D: .
size: few
J: TRBJ2-3
V: TRBV7-3
CDR3: CASSPRGGMTDTQYF
DNA: TGTGCCAGCAGCCCAAGGGGGGGCATGACAGATACGCAGTATTTT

D: TRBD1
size: .
J: TRBJ2-7
V: TRBV9
CDR3: CASSVAGQGIGEQYF
DNA: TGTGCCAGCAGCGTAGCGGGACAGGGGATCGGTGAGCAGTACTTC

D: .
size: many
J: TRBJ2-5
V: TRBV6-2/TRBV6-3
CDR3: CASRNLARGVKETQYF
DNA: TGTGCCAGCAGGAATCTAGCAAGGGGGGTTAAAGAGACCCAGTACTTC

D: TRBD2
size: .
J: TRBJ2-3
V: TRBV12-3/TRBV12-4
CDR3: CASKQGTSGGDGFTQYF
DNA: TGTGCCAGCAAACAAGGGACTAGCGGGGGTGACGGGTTTACGCAGTATTTT